Listed below are T cell receptor beta chains from one sample, sequenced in a study of identical twins. TCRdb reprocessed the 5' RACE reads via MiXCR and lists one record per CDR3 protein. Of 1.5 million to 2 million distinct CDR3 sequences in the sample, 25% to 35% were seen once. Sequencing used cord blood. These receptors were collected from a newborn girl in good health. Both conserved end residues are part of each CDR3. A D gene is named only where the DNA matches it firmly. Clone sizes are given selectively: once, few, many, or a class where the clone is expanded.

CDR3aa: CASSHAYNSPLHF; CDR3nt: TGTGCCAGCTCACACGCATATAATTCACCCCTCCACTTT; v_gene: TRBV18; d_gene: NA; abundance: NA; j_gene: TRBJ1-6
CDR3aa: CASSNGLVEQYF; CDR3nt: TGTGCCAGCAGTAACGGACTAGTAGAGCAGTACTTC; v_gene: TRBV28; d_gene: TRBD2; abundance: NA; j_gene: TRBJ2-7
CDR3aa: CASSESPGRQETQYF; CDR3nt: TGTGCCAGCAGTGAATCCCCCGGCAGGCAAGAGACCCAGTACTTC; v_gene: TRBV25-1; d_gene: NA; abundance: few; j_gene: TRBJ2-5
CDR3aa: CASSPPNQEANEQFF; CDR3nt: TGTGCCAGCAGCCCGCCAAACCAGGAGGCGAATGAGCAGTTCTTC; v_gene: TRBV7-9; d_gene: NA; abundance: once; j_gene: TRBJ2-1
CDR3aa: CACSPPVEVGNEQFF; CDR3nt: TGTGCCTGCAGCCCTCCTGTGGAGGTGGGCAATGAGCAGTTCTTC; v_gene: TRBV3-1; d_gene: NA; abundance: NA; j_gene: TRBJ2-1
CDR3aa: CASSSNLPRGQGNEKLFF; CDR3nt: TGTGCCAGCAGTTCAAACCTTCCCCGGGGACAGGGTAATGAAAAACTGTTTTTT; v_gene: TRBV12-3/TRBV12-4; d_gene: TRBD1; abundance: NA; j_gene: TRBJ1-4
CDR3aa: CASSVSGGAGNYGYTF; CDR3nt: TGTGCCAGCAGTGTCTCAGGGGGCGCGGGAAACTATGGCTACACCTTC; v_gene: TRBV6-1; d_gene: TRBD1; abundance: NA; j_gene: TRBJ1-2
CDR3aa: CASSQDRDPSYNEQFF; CDR3nt: TGTGCCAGCAGCCAAGATCGGGACCCCTCCTACAATGAGCAGTTCTTC; v_gene: TRBV4-2; d_gene: NA; abundance: few; j_gene: TRBJ2-1
CDR3aa: CSARGQIGYGYTF; CDR3nt: TGCAGTGCTAGAGGACAGATTGGCTATGGCTACACCTTC; v_gene: TRBV20-1; d_gene: NA; abundance: NA; j_gene: TRBJ1-2
CDR3aa: CASSFLTVGYEQYF; CDR3nt: TGCGCCAGCAGCTTTCTTACAGTTGGGTACGAGCAGTACTTC; v_gene: TRBV5-1; d_gene: NA; abundance: few; j_gene: TRBJ2-7
CDR3aa: CASSPLGFRNQPQHF; CDR3nt: TGTGCCAGCAGCCCGCTGGGATTTCGCAATCAGCCCCAGCATTTT; v_gene: TRBV12-3/TRBV12-4; d_gene: NA; abundance: NA; j_gene: TRBJ1-5
CDR3aa: CASSLFGTGAPEKLFF; CDR3nt: TGTGCCAGCAGCTTATTTGGTACAGGGGCCCCGGAAAAACTGTTTTTT; v_gene: TRBV7-2; d_gene: TRBD1; abundance: few; j_gene: TRBJ1-4
CDR3aa: CSALAARERTDTQYF; CDR3nt: TGCAGTGCCCTCGCGGCGCGGGAGAGAACAGATACGCAGTATTTT; v_gene: TRBV20-1; d_gene: TRBD2; abundance: NA; j_gene: TRBJ2-3
CDR3aa: CASSGPGLGINEQFF; CDR3nt: TGTGCCAGCAGTGGACCGGGACTAGGGATCAATGAGCAGTTCTTC; v_gene: TRBV6-1; d_gene: TRBD2; abundance: NA; j_gene: TRBJ2-1
CDR3aa: CASSICSGLACYEQYF; CDR3nt: TGTGCCAGTAGTATTTGTTCGGGACTAGCATGCTACGAGCAGTACTTC; v_gene: TRBV19; d_gene: TRBD2; abundance: NA; j_gene: TRBJ2-7
CDR3aa: CASRGPGKLFF; CDR3nt: TGTGCCAGCAGGGGTCCGGGAAAACTGTTTTTT; v_gene: TRBV12-3/TRBV12-4; d_gene: NA; abundance: few; j_gene: TRBJ1-4
CDR3aa: CASSQGGLAGVNEQFF; CDR3nt: TGCGCCAGCAGCCAAGGGGGACTAGCGGGAGTGAATGAGCAGTTCTTC; v_gene: TRBV4-1; d_gene: TRBD2; abundance: few; j_gene: TRBJ2-1
CDR3aa: CASSLVRGAKNIQYF; CDR3nt: TGTGCCAGCAGCTTAGTAAGGGGAGCCAAAAACATTCAGTACTTC; v_gene: TRBV11-2; d_gene: NA; abundance: NA; j_gene: TRBJ2-4
CDR3aa: CASSQDLDRPYEQYF; CDR3nt: TGTGCCAGCAGCCAAGATTTGGACAGGCCCTACGAGCAGTACTTC; v_gene: TRBV3-1; d_gene: TRBD1; abundance: NA; j_gene: TRBJ2-7
CDR3aa: CASSLAPAGLLAADYNEQFF; CDR3nt: TGCGCCAGCAGCTTGGCCCCTGCGGGGCTTCTAGCGGCAGACTACAATGAGCAGTTCTTC; v_gene: TRBV5-1; d_gene: TRBD2; abundance: few; j_gene: TRBJ2-1
CDR3aa: CASSFQGNYGYTF; CDR3nt: TGTGCCAGCAGTTTTCAGGGGAACTATGGCTACACCTTC; v_gene: TRBV7-9; d_gene: NA; abundance: many; j_gene: TRBJ1-2
CDR3aa: CASSYPHRDTEAFF; CDR3nt: TGTGCCAGCAGTTACCCGCACAGGGACACTGAAGCTTTCTTT; v_gene: TRBV6-6; d_gene: NA; abundance: few; j_gene: TRBJ1-1
CDR3aa: CAWEPVSYNEQFF; CDR3nt: TGTGCCTGGGAACCTGTATCCTACAATGAGCAGTTCTTC; v_gene: TRBV30; d_gene: NA; abundance: once; j_gene: TRBJ2-1
CDR3aa: CASSLLAGVGGTDTQYF; CDR3nt: TGTGCCAGCAGCTTACTAGCGGGAGTCGGGGGCACAGATACGCAGTATTTT; v_gene: TRBV7-2; d_gene: TRBD2; abundance: once; j_gene: TRBJ2-3
CDR3aa: CASSLWRLAVYNEQFF; CDR3nt: TGTGCCAGCAGCTTGTGGAGACTAGCGGTCTACAATGAGCAGTTCTTC; v_gene: TRBV5-4; d_gene: TRBD2; abundance: few; j_gene: TRBJ2-1
CDR3aa: CASSLGQGAVETQYF; CDR3nt: TGTGCCAGTAGTTTGGGACAGGGGGCCGTTGAGACCCAGTACTTC; v_gene: TRBV19; d_gene: TRBD1; abundance: few; j_gene: TRBJ2-5
CDR3aa: CASSYRGLNQETQYF; CDR3nt: TGTGCCAGCAGTTACAGAGGACTCAACCAAGAGACCCAGTACTTC; v_gene: TRBV6-2/TRBV6-3; d_gene: NA; abundance: NA; j_gene: TRBJ2-5